This TCR beta chain was captured in a study of regulatory and conventional T cells in RAG deficiency. Clones were sequenced by immunoSEQ multiplex PCR, and TCRdb holds only the in-frame ones, with some missing. This table has 30,000 to 35,000 clones, about 87% appearing once. Separately, the same data were catalogued under a study of regulatory T cells. Per that paper: The PCR used 52 TRBV and 13 TRBJ primers. Patient repertoires had restricted TRB V-J pairs and skewed V and J usage, most in Tregs.

Sample: CD8+ T cells sorted from blood. The TCR was taken from a human donor in good health.

In DNA, the CDR3 is TGTGCCAGCAGCGTACTTGGGCAAGCGGGGCCCGGGGAGCTGTTTTTT. Protein product: CASSVLGQAGPGELFF. The V gene is TRBV9, the J gene TRBJ2-2; 7 bases align to TRBD2. The CDR3 extends over 16 amino acids. V shed 1 base, J shed 6 bases, and the junction held 9 bases outside the gene matches. Germline V gene lookup returns CDR1 SGDLS and CDR2 YYNGEE.